The 26 T cell receptor beta chains below all came from one sample that was sequenced in a study of CD8+ T cells in alopecia areata. As the sequencing template, cDNA was produced by extracting RNA and reverse transcribing it. Assay: immunoSEQ multiplex PCR; the TCRdb copy retains only in-frame clones and omits some. Here the sample spans some 30,000 clones, over 60% being singletons. Source material: NKG2D-low CD8+ T cells sorted from blood. These receptors came from a human donor with alopecia areata.

CDR3 nucleotides: TGTGCCTGGAGCCCAAAGCGGAACACTGAAGCTTTCTTT. It specifies CAWSPKRNTEAFF. V is TRBV30 and J is TRBJ1-1; D unclear. Germline CDR1 is GTSNPN and CDR2 is SVGIG (reference sequence). The CDR3 is 13 residues long. V was pared by 3 bases and J by 1 base, with 9 bases between.

This chain uses TRBV29-1 with TRBJ2-7; possibly TRBD2 for D (6 bases). The CDR3 is 13 amino acids. V was pared by 4 bases and J by 2 bases, with 12 bases between. Germline CDR1 is SQVTM and CDR2 is ANQGSEA. CDR3: CSVGRETPYEQYF. The CDR3 DNA is TGCAGCGTTGGGAGGGAAACCCCCTACGAGCAGTACTTC.

The CDR3 region is CASSFGTGRAQPQHF. Written as DNA, the CDR3 is TGTGCCAGCAGTTTTGGTACAGGGCGGGCGCAGCCCCAGCATTTT. The chain is built from TRBV28 and TRBJ1-5; D may be TRBD1 (6 bases). V lost 3 bases and J 7 bases, leaving 16 bases between the germline ends. The V gene's germline CDR1 is MDHEN and CDR2 SYDVKM. This CDR3 is built from 15 residues. Using reference TRBV28 and TRBJ1-5 for the parts outside the CDR3, the full variable domain is DVKVTQSSRYLVKRTGEKVFLECVQDMDHENMFWYRQDPGLGLRLIYFSYDVKMKEKGDIPEGYSVSREKKERFSLILESASTNQTSMYLCASSFGTGRAQPQHFGDGTRLSIL.

J is TRBJ2-7 and V is TRBV6-5, with D possibly being TRBD1 or TRBD2 (5 bases each). This CDR3 is built from 16 residues. Per the germline V gene, CDR1 is MNHEY and CDR2 is SVGAGI. Trimming pared 2 bases from V and 1 base from J, leaving 15 bases between. The CDR3 here is CASSYDRDGPSYEQYF. Written as DNA, the CDR3 is TGTGCCAGCAGTTACGATAGGGACGGACCTTCCTACGAGCAGTACTTC.

The chain has TRBV27 and TRBJ2-7; weak D call: TRBD1 (6 bases). Germline lookup yields CDR1 MNHEY and CDR2 SMNVEV (reference sequence). The length of the CDR3 is 14 residues. Between the trimmed V and J ends, which lost 3 bases and 0 bases, there was a span of 9 bases. The CDR3 DNA is TGTGCCAGCAGTTTCCAGGGGAGCTCCTACGAGCAGTACTTC. Translated, it gives CASSFQGSSYEQYF.

This rearrangement joins TRBV5-6 to TRBJ2-7; tentatively, D is TRBD2 (6 bases). The CDR3 loop spans 14 amino acids. V lost 3 bases and J 4 bases, leaving 14 bases between the germline ends. Germline CDR1 is SGHDT and CDR2 is YYEEEE. CDR3 sequence reads: CASSYGTARYEQYF. The DNA for the CDR3 is TGTGCCAGCAGCTACGGGACTGCTAGATACGAGCAGTACTTC.

Note on this clone: Other DNA sequences in this sample translate to the same CDR3. This sequence joins TRBV6-5 and TRBJ1-1; D is unclear. Per the germline V gene, CDR1 is MNHEY and CDR2 is SVGAGI. The CDR3 is 13 amino acids. Trimming left V 3 bases short and J 1 base short, with 6 bases between. CDR3 sequence (DNA): TGTGCCAGCAGTTATGGCGGGAACACTGAAGCTTTCTTT. This codes for CASSYGGNTEAFF.

This chain joins TRBV29-1 and TRBJ1-1, with TRBD1 matching 9 bases. The V gene's germline CDR1 is SQVTM and CDR2 ANQGSEA. Trimming cost V 4 bases and J 6 bases; bases outside gene matches: 6. There are 13 residues in the CDR3. The DNA for the CDR3 is TGCAGCGTTGGGACAGGGGAGAGGCCTGAAGCTTTCTTT. This sequence encodes CSVGTGERPEAFF.

Comments on this clone: The same CDR3 is also encoded by other DNA sequences in this sample. V gene TRBV1 combines with J gene TRBJ2-6; TRBD2 reflects the table's D call only, with no check against the DNA. TRBV1 is deemed a pseudogene. The CDR3 loop spans 19 amino acids. The CDR3, as DNA: TGCACCAGCAGCCAAGATTTGGTGGGGGGTCTTTCTGGGGCCAACGTCCTGACTTTC. This gives the protein CTSSQDLVGGLSGANVLTF.

The rearrangement joins TRBV14 to TRBJ2-2; D gene uncertain. The CDR3 totals 15 residues. Deletions cut 0 bases from V and 5 bases from J, with 10 bases between. Germline loops: CDR1 SGHDN, CDR2 FVKESK. As DNA, the CDR3 is TGTGCCAGCAGCCAAGAGGCAGGTCGTACCGGGGAGCTGTTTTTT. As protein: CASSQEAGRTGELFF.

This sequence joins TRBV30 and TRBJ2-3; TRBD1 might be the D (6 bases). V was clipped by 0 bases and J by 4 bases, with 8 bases between them. Germline CDR1 and CDR2: GTSNPN and SVGIG (reference sequence). The CDR3 sequence is 13 residues long. The CDR3 sequence: CAWSVTGPDTQYF. The CDR3 DNA follows: TGTGCCTGGAGTGTAACAGGGCCAGATACGCAGTATTTT.

The genes are TRBV4-1 and TRBJ1-5, with 8 bases fitting TRBD1. V trimming: 1 base; J trimming: 5 bases; junction bases outside the gene matches: 4. CDR3 length equals 15 residues. Germline CDR1 and CDR2: MGHRA and YSYEKL. CDR3 protein: CASSQGTGGYQPQHF. The CDR3, as DNA: TGCGCCAGCAGCCAAGGCACAGGGGGATATCAGCCCCAGCATTTT.

This clone is medium-sized. This sequence joins TRBV6-4 and TRBJ2-1, with TRBD1 matching 9 bases. The trim removed 2 bases at V and 6 bases at J, leaving 5 bases unmatched. CDR1 and CDR2 from the germline V gene are MRHNA and SNTAGT. The length of the CDR3 is 15 residues. The CDR3 protein is CASSDETGGSNEQFF. The CDR3 DNA reads TGTGCCAGCAGTGACGAAACAGGGGGCTCCAATGAGCAGTTCTTC.

The J gene is TRBJ2-1, the V gene TRBV6-5; 9 positions match TRBD1. In germline, CDR1 is MNHEY, CDR2 SVGAGI. CDR3 length: 16 residues. With 2 bases clipped from V and 9 bases from J, the junction kept 11 bases outside the gene matches. This chain's CDR3 is CASSYPHPGTGFEQFF. The CDR3 DNA reads as TGTGCCAGCAGTTACCCGCATCCCGGGACAGGGTTTGAGCAGTTCTTC.

The V and J genes are TRBV2 and TRBJ2-5; 9 bases are shared with TRBD1. The CDR3 runs to 15 residues. The germline gives CDR1 SNHLY, CDR2 FYNNEI. The trim removed 5 bases at V and 2 bases at J, leaving 6 bases unmatched. CDR3 DNA sequence: TGTGCCAGCAGTAAGGACAGGGGCGAACAAGAGACCCAGTACTTC. This sequence encodes CASSKDRGEQETQYF.

The chain joins TRBV4-3 to TRBJ2-1; TRBD2 aligns across 9 bases. There are 16 residues in the CDR3. V dropped 2 bases and J dropped 3; count of bases not matched to a gene: 5. The germline V gene encodes CDR1 LGHNA and CDR2 YSLEER. The CDR3 spells CASSQPPSGDYNEQFF. In DNA, the CDR3 is TGCGCCAGCAGCCAACCGCCTAGCGGGGACTACAATGAGCAGTTCTTC.

The chain has TRBV27 and TRBJ2-2; D is possibly TRBD1 (5 bases). Germline V gene data show CDR1 as MNHEY and CDR2 as SMNVEV (reference sequence). V was clipped by 3 bases and J by 5 bases, with 7 bases between them. The CDR3 sequence is 13 residues long. The CDR3: CASSFQGTGELFF. As DNA, the CDR3 is TGTGCCAGCAGTTTTCAGGGTACCGGGGAGCTGTTTTTT.

The chain recombines TRBV4-1 with TRBJ2-4, with D tentatively TRBD2 (6 bases). The V end lost 1 base, the J end lost 13 bases, and 8 bases lay between the germline ends. The length of the CDR3 is 11 residues. Germline CDR1 MGHRA, CDR2 YSYEKL. In nucleotides, the CDR3 is TGCGCCAGCAGCCAAGGCGGAGGGCAGTACTTC. The encoded protein is CASSQGGGQYF.

The chain joins TRBV29-1 to TRBJ2-5, with D perhaps being TRBD1 or TRBD2 (5 bases each). The V end was cut by 1 base, the J end by 5 bases, with 11 bases between. CDR1 is SQVTM and CDR2 is ANQGSEA in the germline V gene. The CDR3 extends over 13 amino acids. Here the CDR3 reads CSVEGGGVETQYF. The CDR3 nucleotides are TGCAGCGTTGAAGGTGGGGGTGTGGAGACCCAGTACTTC.

The rearrangement links TRBV5-1 to TRBJ2-7; TRBD2 is a possible D gene (6 bases). The CDR3 contains 14 residues. In germline, CDR1 is SGHRS, CDR2 YFSETQ. Trimming cost V 4 bases and J 0 bases, with 11 bases left between them. CDR3 sequence: CASSEIAASYEQYF. The DNA of the CDR3 is TGCGCCAGCAGCGAAATAGCGGCCTCCTACGAGCAGTACTTC.

About this clone itself: At one of its ends the junction is not consistent with the germline gene, which may arise from a read error. The V and J genes are TRBV29-1 and TRBJ2-5; D possibly matches TRBD1 or TRBD2 (5 bases each). The CDR3 has 15 amino acids. CDR1 and CDR2 from the germline V gene are SQVTM and ANQGSEA. DNA of the CDR3: TGCAGCGTCGAAGGGGCGGCGGGCAACCAAGAGACCCAGTACTTC. Translated: CSVEGAAGNQETQYF.

V usage is TRBV29-1 and J usage is TRBJ2-7; D perhaps matches TRBD1 (5 bases). The CDR3 has 13 amino acids. Germline CDR1 reads SQVTM; CDR2 reads ANQGSEA. Trimming took off 8 bases at V and 6 bases at J, with 20 bases between the two ends. The CDR3 reads CSLTLGVRSEQYF. The CDR3 nucleotides are TGCAGCCTCACCCTAGGGGTTCGAAGCGAGCAGTACTTC.

The V and J genes are TRBV7-9 and TRBJ2-3, with TRBD2 matching 13 bases. This CDR3 region has 18 residues. Germline CDR1 SEHNR, CDR2 FQNEAQ (reference sequence). J gave up 4 bases and V 5 bases, and 12 bases lay outside the gene matches. The CDR3 DNA sequence: TGTGCCAGCAGCCCACCCTTCACTAGCGGGGGGGCCGCAGATACGCAGTATTTT. Its translation: CASSPPFTSGGAADTQYF.

The chain combines TRBV9 with TRBJ2-3, with a possible D match to TRBD2 (5 bases). The CDR3 sequence is 17 residues long. Trimming pared 3 bases from V and 1 base from J, leaving 18 bases between. Germline values: CDR1 SGDLS, CDR2 YYNGEE. The CDR3: CASSAQKVRGGTDTQYF. Here the CDR3 DNA reads TGTGCCAGCAGCGCCCAAAAGGTCCGGGGAGGCACAGATACGCAGTATTTT.

The chain uses TRBV4-3 and TRBJ1-2; no firm D call. This CDR3 is 16 amino acids long. Trimming pared 0 bases from V and 3 bases from J, leaving 14 bases between. In germline, CDR1 is LGHNA, CDR2 YSLEER. In nucleotides, the CDR3 is TGCGCCAGCAGCCAAGATCTGGCGACGGATCACTATGGCTACACCTTC. This gives the protein CASSQDLATDHYGYTF.

The chain uses TRBV4-1 and TRBJ1-1; a weak D match, TRBD1 (5 bases). V was pared by 4 bases and J by 2 bases, with 14 bases between. The germline V gene has CDR1 MGHRA and CDR2 YSYEKL. This CDR3 spans 15 amino acids. CDR3 region: CASSPHGHGNTEAFF. The CDR3 DNA is TGCGCCAGCAGCCCCCACGGACACGGTAACACTGAAGCTTTCTTT.